These 18 T cell receptor beta chains share one sample of origin, sequenced in a study of T-cell memory formation after mild COVID-19. TCRdb reprocessed the 5' RACE reads via MiXCR and lists one record per CDR3 protein. Altogether about 560,000 distinct CDR3 sequences are present, 17% being singletons, with the ten largest covering about 8.6%. Material: PBMCs or a T cell subset sorted from them (not recorded which). The source is an adult woman who had mild COVID-19 (a few samples of this study predate the infection). Cell type and time point are not known.

The chain is built from TRBV18 and TRBJ2-1; the D gene is possibly TRBD2 (6 bases). Trimming pared 3 bases from V and 2 bases from J, leaving 14 bases between. This CDR3 has 16 amino acids. Germline lookup yields CDR1 KGHSH and CDR2 LQKENI. Here the CDR3 DNA reads TGTGCCAGCTCACCGAATAGCGGAACAACCTACAATGAGCAGTTCTTC. Amino acids: CASSPNSGTTYNEQFF. The full variable domain, with the rest looked up from reference TRBV18 and TRBJ2-1, is NAGVMQNPRHLVRRRGQEARLRCSPMKGHSHVYWYRQLPEEGLKFMVYLQKENIIDESGMPKERFSAEFPKEGPSILRIQQVVRGDSAAYFCASSPNSGTTYNEQFFGPGTRLTVL.

This rearrangement joins TRBV24-1 to TRBJ1-1; D is ambiguous. The CDR3 has 13 amino acids. Germline values: CDR1 KGHDR, CDR2 SFDVKD. The V end lost 4 bases, the J end lost 6 bases, and 11 bases lay between the germline ends. CDR3 sequence (DNA): TGTGCCACCAGTGAACACGGGCGAGCTGAAGCTTTCTTT. This codes for CATSEHGRAEAFF.

This clonotype was seen at least ten times. CDR3 bases: TGTGCCAGCAGCCCCGTCGACAGGGGGCGTCTAAACACCGGGGAGCTGTTTTTT. Protein product: CASSPVDRGRLNTGELFF. The gene calls are TRBV14 and TRBJ2-2, with TRBD1 matching over 10 bases. The germline gives CDR1 SGHDN, CDR2 FVKESK. V dropped 4 bases and J dropped 2; count of bases not matched to a gene: 10. The CDR3 runs 18 residues.

The V gene is TRBV9, the J gene TRBJ1-2, with TRBD1 matching 10 bases. CDR3 length: 16 residues. The V and J ends lost 3 bases and 5 bases, in that order; junction bases with no gene match: 10. The germline CDR1 and CDR2 sequences are SGDLS and YYNGEE. The CDR3, as DNA: TGTGCCAGCAGCGGAGACCTTTGGACAGGGGGTTATGGCTACACCTTC. Translation gives CASSGDLWTGGYGYTF. The complete variable domain, with remaining parts taken from reference TRBV9 and TRBJ1-2, reads DSGVTQTPKHLITATGQRVTLRCSPRSGDLSVYWYQQSLDQGLQFLIQYYNGEERAKGNILERFSAQQFPDLHSELNLSSLELGDSALYFCASSGDLWTGGYGYTFGSGTRLTVV.

This clonotype has just a few counts. The V gene is TRBV30, the J gene TRBJ2-3, with 7 positions matching TRBD1. There are 18 residues in the CDR3. CDR1 is GTSNPN, CDR2 SVGIG, per germline (reference sequence). V shed 2 bases, J shed 2 bases, and the junction held 16 bases outside the gene matches. CDR3: CAWSPSRGFSSVTDTQYF. CDR3 coding DNA: TGTGCCTGGAGTCCAAGCAGGGGGTTTTCAAGTGTCACAGATACGCAGTATTTT.

This clonotype was recorded a few times. The rearrangement joins TRBV5-1 to TRBJ2-4; possibly TRBD2 for D (6 bases). This CDR3 is 15 amino acids long. Trimming took 0 bases from V and 8 from J, leaving 15 bases between them. Germline V CDR1 and CDR2: SGHRS, YFSETQ. The CDR3 DNA sequence: TGCGCCAGCAGCTTGGCCGGGGGAGGAGAGGACATTCAGTACTTC. Its protein is CASSLAGGGEDIQYF.

The chain combines TRBV12-3 or TRBV12-4 with TRBJ2-7; the match to TRBD1 covers 9 bases. The CDR3 is 13 amino acids. The V segment lost 4 bases and the J segment 6 bases; nucleotides outside the gene matches: 4. CDR3 coding DNA: TGTGCCAGCAGTTCCGGGACAGGGATCGAGCAGTACTTC. Translating gives CASSSGTGIEQYF.

In the case of this clonotype: Possible read error: a much larger clone is one base away. The rearrangement uses TRBV7-2 and TRBJ2-3, with D unclear. Between the trimmed V and J ends, which lost 4 bases and 6 bases, there was a span of 5 bases. CDR1 SGHTA and CDR2 FQGNSA come from the germline V gene. This CDR3 has 11 residues. This CDR3 is CASSSVDTQYF. The CDR3 DNA follows: TGTGCCAGCAGCTCGGTGGATACGCAGTATTTT.

J is TRBJ1-2 and V is TRBV7-9, with 7 positions matching TRBD1. The CDR3 has 12 residues. CDR1 and CDR2 from the germline V gene are SEHNR and FQNEAQ (reference sequence). The junction had 10 bases not matched to a gene; V was cut back by 5 bases and J by 13 bases. CDR3 sequence: CASSRDSPPITF. The CDR3 DNA is TGTGCCAGCAGCCGGGACAGCCCCCCAATCACCTTC. Drawing the rest from reference TRBV7-9 and TRBJ1-2, the complete variable domain is DTGVSQNPRHKITKRGQNVTFRCDPISEHNRLYWYRQTLGQGPEFLTYFQNEAQLEKSRLLSDRFSAERPKGSFSTLEIQRTEQGDSAMYLCASSRDSPPITFGSGTRLTVV.

The gene calls are TRBV18 and TRBJ2-5; a weak D match, TRBD2 (7 bases). This CDR3 region has 17 residues. V lost 1 base, J lost 4 bases, and 19 bases lay in between. Germline V lookup: CDR1 KGHSH, CDR2 LQKENI. The CDR3 protein is CASSPRSGGQGRETQYF. DNA for the CDR3: TGTGCCAGCTCACCACGGTCGGGGGGACAAGGGCGAGAGACCCAGTACTTC.

This clonotype occurred a few times. This rearrangement joins TRBV10-2 to TRBJ2-2; TRBD2 aligns across 10 bases. The CDR3 covers 16 residues. Germline CDR1 reads WSHSY; CDR2 reads SAAADI. The junction had 8 bases not matched to a gene; V was cut back by 6 bases and J by 4 bases. DNA for the CDR3: TGCGCCAGCAGCGAAGAACTAGCGGGAATCACCGGGGAGCTGTTTTTT. Amino acid sequence: CASSEELAGITGELFF.

J is TRBJ2-1 and V is TRBV12-2; the D call of TRBD1 is as the table states it, not checked on the DNA. TRBV12-2 is an annotated pseudogene. The CDR3 consists of 15 residues. Written as DNA, the CDR3 is TGTGCAAGTCGCTTGACAGCTTCTGCCTACAATGAGCAGTTCTTC. Protein sequence: CASRLTASAYNEQFF.

This chain uses TRBV12-3 or TRBV12-4 with TRBJ2-1; 7 positions agree with TRBD1. After removal of 6 bases from V and 7 bases from J, the junction contained 12 bases not matched to a gene. The CDR3 sequence is 15 residues long. The DNA for the CDR3 is TGTGCCAGCAGAAAACAGGGGAACAGGGGTAATGAGCAGTTCTTC. Its translation is CASRKQGNRGNEQFF.

This clonotype was observed a few times. V and J are TRBV9 and TRBJ1-2; D is perhaps TRBD1 (6 bases). From germline, CDR1 is SGDLS and CDR2 YYNGEE. The V end lost 3 bases, the J end lost 0 bases, and 15 bases lay between the germline ends. The CDR3 length is 16 residues. The CDR3 coding sequence is TGTGCCAGCAGCGCCCTAACAGGGTGGGCTAACTATGGCTACACCTTC. Translated, it gives CASSALTGWANYGYTF.

V gene TRBV2 combines with J gene TRBJ1-5; 8 bases match TRBD1. V lost 6 bases to trimming and J lost 4 bases; unmatched junction nucleotides: 8. The CDR3 extends over 15 amino acids. In germline, CDR1 is SNHLY, CDR2 FYNNEI. CDR3 residues: CASSAQGARNQPQHF. The CDR3 nucleotides are TGTGCCAGCAGCGCCCAGGGGGCCCGGAATCAGCCCCAGCATTTT.

The chain employs TRBV5-1 and TRBJ1-3, with D possibly TRBD1 on 5 matching bases. This CDR3 spans 14 amino acids. Germline loops: CDR1 SGHRS, CDR2 YFSETQ. V was shortened by 4 bases and J by 3 bases, with 11 bases between the two germline ends. CDR3 in DNA: TGCGCCAGCAGCCTTGGGACGGATGGAAACACCATATATTTT. It yields the protein CASSLGTDGNTIYF.

The rearrangement uses TRBV2 and TRBJ2-7, with 7 positions matching TRBD1. With 6 bases clipped from V and 6 bases from J, the junction kept 14 bases outside the gene matches. Per the germline V gene, CDR1 is SNHLY and CDR2 is FYNNEI. The CDR3 consists of 15 residues. The CDR3 DNA is TGTGCCAGCAGGAACATAAACAGGGGTCTGGGCGAGCAGTACTTC. Protein sequence: CASRNINRGLGEQYF.

CDR3: CASSHGRATGELFF. The CDR3 DNA follows: TGCGCCAGCAGCCACGGGAGGGCAACCGGGGAGCTGTTTTTT. The chain employs TRBV4-3 and TRBJ2-2, with TRBD2 identical over 8 bases. Losses at the gene ends were 3 bases for V and 5 bases for J; bases not matched to a gene: 2. The CDR3 has 14 amino acids. Looked up from germline, CDR1 is LGHNA and CDR2 is YSLEER.